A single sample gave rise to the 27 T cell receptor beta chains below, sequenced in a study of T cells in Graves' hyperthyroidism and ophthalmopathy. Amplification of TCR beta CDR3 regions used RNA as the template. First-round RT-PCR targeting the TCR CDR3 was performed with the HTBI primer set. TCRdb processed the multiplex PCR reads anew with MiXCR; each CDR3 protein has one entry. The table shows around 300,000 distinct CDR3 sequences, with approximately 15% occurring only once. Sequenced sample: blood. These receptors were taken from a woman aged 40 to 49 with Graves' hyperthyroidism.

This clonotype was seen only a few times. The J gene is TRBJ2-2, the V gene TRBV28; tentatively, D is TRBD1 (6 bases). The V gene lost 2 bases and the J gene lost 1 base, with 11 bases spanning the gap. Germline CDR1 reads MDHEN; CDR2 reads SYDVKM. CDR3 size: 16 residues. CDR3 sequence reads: CASSLLPGQNTGELFF. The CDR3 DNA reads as TGTGCCAGCAGTTTACTGCCGGGACAGAACACCGGGGAGCTGTTTTTT.

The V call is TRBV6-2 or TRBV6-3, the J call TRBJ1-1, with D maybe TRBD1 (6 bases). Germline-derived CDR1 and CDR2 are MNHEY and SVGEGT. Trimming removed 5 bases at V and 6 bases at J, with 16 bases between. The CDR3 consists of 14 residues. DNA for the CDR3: TGTGCCAGCAGTCGGACATACAGGGTCGCTGAAGCTTTCTTT. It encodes CASSRTYRVAEAFF.

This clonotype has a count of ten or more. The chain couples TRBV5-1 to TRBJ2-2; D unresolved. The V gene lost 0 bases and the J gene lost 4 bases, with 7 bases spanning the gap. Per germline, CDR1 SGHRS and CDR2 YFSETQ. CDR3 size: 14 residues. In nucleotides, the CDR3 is TGCGCCAGCAGCTTGGAGCACAGCACCGGGGAGCTGTTTTTT. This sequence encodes CASSLEHSTGELFF.

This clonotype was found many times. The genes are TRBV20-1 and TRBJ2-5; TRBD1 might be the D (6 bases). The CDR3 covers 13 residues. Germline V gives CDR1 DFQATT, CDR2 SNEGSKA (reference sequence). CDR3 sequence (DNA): TGCAGCCTCACTCACAGGGTCGGAGAGACCCAGTACTTC. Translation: CSLTHRVGETQYF.

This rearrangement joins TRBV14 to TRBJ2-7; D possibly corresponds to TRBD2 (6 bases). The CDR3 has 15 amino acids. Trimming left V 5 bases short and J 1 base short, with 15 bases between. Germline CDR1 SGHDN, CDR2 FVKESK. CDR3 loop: CASSSALGLSYEQYF. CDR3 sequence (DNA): TGTGCCAGCAGCTCAGCGCTTGGACTATCCTACGAGCAGTACTTC.

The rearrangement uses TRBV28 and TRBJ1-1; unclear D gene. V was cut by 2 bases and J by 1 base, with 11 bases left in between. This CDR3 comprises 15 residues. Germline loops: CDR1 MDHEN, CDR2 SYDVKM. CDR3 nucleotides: TGTGCCAGCAGTTTAGGACCCCTGGCGAACACTGAAGCTTTCTTT. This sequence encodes CASSLGPLANTEAFF.

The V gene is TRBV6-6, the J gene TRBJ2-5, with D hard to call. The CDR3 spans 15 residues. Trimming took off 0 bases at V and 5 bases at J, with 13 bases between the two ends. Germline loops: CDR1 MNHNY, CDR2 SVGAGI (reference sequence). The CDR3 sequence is CASSYSWTPPETQYF. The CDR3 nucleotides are TGTGCCAGCAGTTACTCCTGGACCCCCCCCGAGACCCAGTACTTC.

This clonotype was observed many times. The DNA for the CDR3 is TGTGCCAGCAGCTTTTCGGGTTTGGGAGGGCTGAACACCGGGGAGCTGTTTTTT. Protein sequence: CASSFSGLGGLNTGELFF. The chain joins TRBV7-2 to TRBJ2-2; 7 nucleotides line up with TRBD2. Germline trimming cut 3 bases from V and 1 base from J; bases unmatched to any gene: 11. The CDR3 runs 18 residues. Germline loops: CDR1 SGHTA, CDR2 FQGNSA.

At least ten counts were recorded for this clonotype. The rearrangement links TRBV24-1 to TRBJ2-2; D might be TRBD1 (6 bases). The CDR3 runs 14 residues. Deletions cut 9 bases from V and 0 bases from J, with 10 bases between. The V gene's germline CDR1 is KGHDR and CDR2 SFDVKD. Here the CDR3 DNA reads TGTGCCACCCGCGGACAGCCGAACACCGGGGAGCTGTTTTTT. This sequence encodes CATRGQPNTGELFF.

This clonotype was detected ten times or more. DNA of the CDR3: TGTGCCAGCAGCCCGGGACAGGGCACAGATACGCAGTATTTT. This gives the protein CASSPGQGTDTQYF. The gene calls are TRBV18 and TRBJ2-3, with 8 bases that match TRBD1. The CDR3 is made up of 14 amino acids. Germline CDR1 KGHSH, CDR2 LQKENI. V trimming: 8 bases; J trimming: 1 base; junction bases outside the gene matches: 5.

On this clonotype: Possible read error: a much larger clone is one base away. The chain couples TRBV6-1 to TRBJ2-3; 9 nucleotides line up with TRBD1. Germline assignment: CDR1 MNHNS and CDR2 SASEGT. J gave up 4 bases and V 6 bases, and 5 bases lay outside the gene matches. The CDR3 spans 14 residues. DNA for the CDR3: TGTGCCAGCAGACCGGACAGGGGCCCAGATACGCAGTATTTT. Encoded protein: CASRPDRGPDTQYF.

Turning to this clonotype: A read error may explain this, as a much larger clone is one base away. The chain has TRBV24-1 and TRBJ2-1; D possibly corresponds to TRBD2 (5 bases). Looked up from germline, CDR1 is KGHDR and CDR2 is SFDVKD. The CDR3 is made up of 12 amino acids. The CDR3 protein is CAASESGGEQFF. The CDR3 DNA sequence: TGTGCCGCCAGTGAATCGGGCGGGGAGCAGTTCTTC.

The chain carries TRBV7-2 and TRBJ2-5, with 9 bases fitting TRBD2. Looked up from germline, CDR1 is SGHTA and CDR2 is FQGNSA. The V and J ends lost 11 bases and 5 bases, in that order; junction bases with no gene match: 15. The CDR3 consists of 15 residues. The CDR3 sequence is CARTVAGETGETQYF. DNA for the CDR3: TGTGCCCGCACCGTAGCGGGAGAGACGGGCGAGACCCAGTACTTC.

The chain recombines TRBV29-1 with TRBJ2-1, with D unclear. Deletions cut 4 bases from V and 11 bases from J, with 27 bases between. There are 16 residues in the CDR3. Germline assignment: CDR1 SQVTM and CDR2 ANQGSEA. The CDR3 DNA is TGCAGCGTTGTGGAAAAGGAAGCCGCACTTACCCTCAAGCAGTTCTTC. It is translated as CSVVEKEAALTLKQFF.

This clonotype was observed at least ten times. The CDR3 bases are TGCAGTGCCAACCGACAGGGGGGTAATCAGCCCCAGCATTTT. Encoded protein: CSANRQGGNQPQHF. The chain employs TRBV20-1 and TRBJ1-5; 9 bases align to TRBD1. The CDR3 has 14 amino acids. The J segment lost 4 bases and the V segment lost 6 bases, leaving 7 bases of the junction unmatched. Germline lookup yields CDR1 DFQATT and CDR2 SNEGSKA (reference sequence).

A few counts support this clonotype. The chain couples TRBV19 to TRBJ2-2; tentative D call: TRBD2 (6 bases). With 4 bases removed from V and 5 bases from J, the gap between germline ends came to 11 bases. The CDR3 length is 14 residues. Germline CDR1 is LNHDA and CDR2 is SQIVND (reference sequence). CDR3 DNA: TGTGCCAGTAGTACAGGACTATCAACCGGGGAGCTGTTTTTT. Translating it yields CASSTGLSTGELFF.

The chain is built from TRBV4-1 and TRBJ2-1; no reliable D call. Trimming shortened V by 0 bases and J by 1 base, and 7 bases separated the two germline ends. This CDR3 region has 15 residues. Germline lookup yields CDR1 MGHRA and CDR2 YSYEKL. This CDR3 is CASSQDPVSYNEQFF. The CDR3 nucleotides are TGCGCCAGCAGCCAAGATCCGGTGTCCTACAATGAGCAGTTCTTC.

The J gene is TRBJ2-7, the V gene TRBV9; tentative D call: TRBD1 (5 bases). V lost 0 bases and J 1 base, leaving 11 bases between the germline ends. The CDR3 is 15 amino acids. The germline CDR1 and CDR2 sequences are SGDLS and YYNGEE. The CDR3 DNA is TGTGCCAGCAGCGTAGAAGGGGTTCCTTCCTACGAGCAGTACTTC. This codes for CASSVEGVPSYEQYF.

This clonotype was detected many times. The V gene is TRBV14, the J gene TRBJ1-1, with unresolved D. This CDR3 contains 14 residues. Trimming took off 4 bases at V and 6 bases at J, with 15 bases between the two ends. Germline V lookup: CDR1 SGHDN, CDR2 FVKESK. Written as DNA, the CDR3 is TGTGCCAGCAGCCCCCTGAACAATTTTCCTGAAGCTTTCTTT. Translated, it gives CASSPLNNFPEAFF.

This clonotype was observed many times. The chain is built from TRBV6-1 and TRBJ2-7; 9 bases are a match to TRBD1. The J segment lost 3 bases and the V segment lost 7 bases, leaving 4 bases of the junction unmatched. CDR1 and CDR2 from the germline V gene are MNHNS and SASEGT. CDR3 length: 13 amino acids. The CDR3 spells CASIPTGGYEQYF. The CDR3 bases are TGTGCCAGCATTCCGACAGGGGGCTACGAGCAGTACTTC.

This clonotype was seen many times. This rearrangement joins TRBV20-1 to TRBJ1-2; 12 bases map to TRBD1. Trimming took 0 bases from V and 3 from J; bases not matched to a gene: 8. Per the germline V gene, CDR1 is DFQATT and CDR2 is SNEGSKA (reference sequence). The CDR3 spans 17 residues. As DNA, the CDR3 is TGCAGTGCTAGAGATTTAAGGGACAGGGGGCAAGACTATGGCTACACCTTC. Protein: CSARDLRDRGQDYGYTF.

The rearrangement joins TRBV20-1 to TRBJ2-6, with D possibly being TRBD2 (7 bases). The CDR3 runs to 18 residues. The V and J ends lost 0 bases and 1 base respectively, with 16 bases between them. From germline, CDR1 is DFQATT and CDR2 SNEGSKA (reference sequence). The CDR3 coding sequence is TGCAGTGCTAGAGATCCGGGGGGCAGGAAGTCTGGGGCCAACGTCCTGACTTTC. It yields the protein CSARDPGGRKSGANVLTF.

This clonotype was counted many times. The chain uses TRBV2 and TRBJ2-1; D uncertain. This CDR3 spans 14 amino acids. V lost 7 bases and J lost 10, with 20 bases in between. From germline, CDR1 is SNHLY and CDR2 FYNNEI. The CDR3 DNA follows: TGTGCCAGCATCGCCTGGCTCAACCTAGGGGAGCAGTTCTTC. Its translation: CASIAWLNLGEQFF.

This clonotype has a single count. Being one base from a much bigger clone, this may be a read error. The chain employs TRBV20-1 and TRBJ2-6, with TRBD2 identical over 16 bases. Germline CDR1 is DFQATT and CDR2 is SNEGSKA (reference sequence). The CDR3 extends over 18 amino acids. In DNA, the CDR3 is TGCAGTGCTAGGTCGGGACTAGCGGGAGGGCGCGGGGCCAACATCCTGACTTTC. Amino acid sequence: CSARSGLAGGRGANILTF.

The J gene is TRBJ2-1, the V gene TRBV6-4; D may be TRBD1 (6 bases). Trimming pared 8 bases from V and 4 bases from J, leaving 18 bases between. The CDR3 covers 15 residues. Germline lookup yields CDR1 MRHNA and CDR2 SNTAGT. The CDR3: CASANRPGEYNEQFF. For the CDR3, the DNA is TGTGCCAGCGCCAATCGGCCAGGGGAATACAATGAGCAGTTCTTC.

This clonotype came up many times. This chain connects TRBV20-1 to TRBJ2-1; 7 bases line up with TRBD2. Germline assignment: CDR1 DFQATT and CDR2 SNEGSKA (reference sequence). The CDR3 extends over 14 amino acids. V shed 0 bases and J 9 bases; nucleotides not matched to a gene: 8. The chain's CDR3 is CSARDLAGVGEQFF. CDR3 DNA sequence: TGCAGTGCTAGAGATCTGGCGGGAGTAGGTGAGCAGTTCTTC.

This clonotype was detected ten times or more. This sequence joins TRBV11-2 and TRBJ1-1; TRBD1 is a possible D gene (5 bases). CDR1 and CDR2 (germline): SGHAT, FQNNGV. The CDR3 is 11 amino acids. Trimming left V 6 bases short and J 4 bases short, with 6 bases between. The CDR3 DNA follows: TGTGCCAGCAGGACAGCCACTGAAGCTTTCTTT. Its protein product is CASRTATEAFF. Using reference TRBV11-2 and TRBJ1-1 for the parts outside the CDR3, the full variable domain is EAGVAQSPRYKIIEKRQSVAFWCNPISGHATLYWYQQILGQGPKLLIQFQNNGVVDDSQLPKDRFSAERLKGVDSTLKIQPAKLEDSAVYLCASRTATEAFFGQGTRLTVV.